These 23 T cell receptor beta chains were all obtained from the same sample, sequenced in a study of T cell responses to AZD1222 COVID-19 vaccine. Clones were sequenced by immunoSEQ multiplex PCR, and TCRdb holds only the in-frame ones, with some missing. The sample lists tens of thousands of clones, about nine tenths occurring once. The material was peripheral blood, obtained on day 0 of AZD1222 vaccination. The receptors were gathered from an adult in good health.

The CDR3 DNA reads as TGTGCCAGCAGTTCCTCTCAGGGGACTGAAGCTTTCTTT. Protein: CASSSSQGTEAFF. The rearrangement joins TRBV6-5 to TRBJ1-1; possible D gene TRBD1, 6 bases. Looked up from germline, CDR1 is MNHEY and CDR2 is SVGAGI. V was cut by 4 bases and J by 5 bases, with 11 bases left in between. The CDR3 is made up of 13 amino acids.

The rearrangement links TRBV10-2 to TRBJ2-7; tentatively, D is TRBD1 (5 bases). CDR1 is WSHSY, CDR2 SAAADI, per germline. There are 14 residues in the CDR3. The germline V and J ends were trimmed by 2 bases and 0 bases, with 8 bases remaining between them. CDR3 region: CASSEQGYSYEQYF. CDR3 DNA sequence: TGCGCCAGCAGTGAGCAGGGCTACTCCTACGAGCAGTACTTC.

The CDR3 nucleotides are TGCGCCAGCAGACCGGGACAGGGTTCGCGAACTGAAGCTTTCTTT. Protein: CASRPGQGSRTEAFF. V gene TRBV5-1 combines with J gene TRBJ1-1; the match to TRBD1 covers 9 bases. From germline, CDR1 is SGHRS and CDR2 YFSETQ. There are 15 residues in the CDR3. Trimming at V came to 5 bases and at J to 5 bases, leaving 10 bases not matched to a gene. The whole variable domain, filled in from reference TRBV5-1 and TRBJ1-1, reads KAGVTQTPRYLIKTRGQQVTLSCSPISGHRSVSWYQQTPGQGLQFLFEYFSETQRNKGNFPGRFSGRQFSNSRSEMNVSTLELGDSALYLCASRPGQGSRTEAFFGQGTRLTVV.

This clone was seen only a few times. The CDR3 sequence: CGGRADEQFF. The CDR3 DNA reads as TGCGGAGGCAGGGCGGATGAGCAGTTCTTC. The V gene is TRBV20-1, the J gene TRBJ2-1; D is possibly TRBD1 or TRBD2 (5 bases each). In germline, CDR1 is DFQATT, CDR2 SNEGSKA (reference sequence). The CDR3 covers 10 residues.

This sequence joins TRBV9 and TRBJ2-2, with no clear D. V was trimmed by 0 bases and J by 1 base, leaving 4 bases between them. Per germline, CDR1 SGDLS and CDR2 YYNGEE. The CDR3 runs to 14 residues. CDR3 sequence (DNA): TGTGCCAGCAGCGTAGGGGGGAACACCGGGGAGCTGTTTTTT. Its protein is CASSVGGNTGELFF.

V gene TRBV30 combines with J gene TRBJ2-6; no clear D. CDR1 GTSNPN and CDR2 SVGIG come from the germline V gene (reference sequence). This CDR3 has 15 amino acids. Trimming removed 2 bases at V and 1 base at J, with 9 bases between. In DNA form, the CDR3 reads TGTGCCTGGAGTCTCGAGAGGTCTGGGGCCAACGTCCTGACTTTC. Encoded protein: CAWSLERSGANVLTF.

The chain links TRBV7-3 to TRBJ2-3; D may be TRBD1 or TRBD2 (5 bases each). Germline loops: CDR1 SGHTA, CDR2 FQGTGA. Trimming stripped 5 bases from V and 0 bases from J, with 15 bases between. The CDR3 sequence is 16 residues long. The CDR3 DNA reads TGTGCCAGCAGCCCAAGGGCAGGGAGTAGCACAGATACGCAGTATTTT. Protein sequence: CASSPRAGSSTDTQYF.

The chain links TRBV5-6 to TRBJ1-2, with 7 nucleotides matching TRBD1. After removal of 2 bases from V and 4 bases from J, the junction contained 5 bases not matched to a gene. CDR3 size: 14 residues. In germline, CDR1 is SGHDT, CDR2 YYEEEE. In DNA, the CDR3 is TGTGCCAGCAGCTTATTCAGGGGGATCTATGGCTACACCTTC. Its protein is CASSLFRGIYGYTF.

The genes are TRBV7-9 and TRBJ2-7; a possible D gene is TRBD2 (5 bases). There are 14 residues in the CDR3. In germline, CDR1 is SEHNR, CDR2 FQNEAQ (reference sequence). V lost 5 bases, J lost 6 bases, and 17 bases lay in between. The CDR3 DNA reads TGTGCCAGCAGCATCGACGGGAACCGGTTCGAGCAGTACTTC. Protein sequence: CASSIDGNRFEQYF.

The chain carries TRBV11-3 and TRBJ2-7; D uncertain. This CDR3 region has 13 residues. Germline V gene data show CDR1 as SGHNT and CDR2 as YENEEA. Trimming stripped 1 base from V and 2 bases from J, with 6 bases between. The CDR3 sequence: CASSLGVAYEQYF. As DNA, the CDR3 is TGTGCCAGCAGCTTAGGAGTGGCCTACGAGCAGTACTTC.

This sequence joins TRBV2 and TRBJ1-5, with unresolved D. The CDR3 totals 14 residues. Germline loops: CDR1 SNHLY, CDR2 FYNNEI. Deletions cut 7 bases from V and 0 bases from J, with 10 bases between. The CDR3 reads CASNGIYSNQPQHF. The DNA for the CDR3 is TGTGCCAGCAATGGGATTTATAGCAATCAGCCCCAGCATTTT.

The chain recombines TRBV5-4 with TRBJ1-4; possibly TRBD1 for D (5 bases). This CDR3 has 12 residues. CDR1 and CDR2 from the germline V gene are SGHNT and YYREEE (reference sequence). Trimming cost V 6 bases and J 3 bases, with 6 bases left between them. The CDR3 nucleotides read TGTGCCAGCATGGGGGCTAATGAAAAACTGTTTTTT. It codes for CASMGANEKLFF. Drawing the rest from reference TRBV5-4 and TRBJ1-4, the complete variable domain is ETGVTQSPTHLIKTRGQQVTLRCSSQSGHNTVSWYQQALGQGPQFIFQYYREEENGRGNFPPRFSGLQFPNYSSELNVNALELDDSALYLCASMGANEKLFFGSGTQLSVL.

This clone was detected only a few times. V and J are TRBV19 and TRBJ2-1, with a tentative D call TRBD2 (6 bases). Germline-derived CDR1 and CDR2 are LNHDA and SQIVND (reference sequence). Trimming removed 6 bases from V and 10 bases from J, with 28 bases in between. The CDR3 length is 17 residues. Here the CDR3 DNA reads TGTGCCAGTAGCACTCCCGGCGGGGCAGGCTACGCTAAAGAGCAGTTCTTC. Protein product: CASSTPGGAGYAKEQFF.

V usage is TRBV2 and J usage is TRBJ1-5; 7 bases fit TRBD1. Germline-derived CDR1 and CDR2 are SNHLY and FYNNEI. V was clipped by 4 bases and J by 1 base; unmatched bases: 4. The CDR3 is 15 residues long. The CDR3 DNA reads as TGTGCCAGCAGTGGGCTACAGGGGAGCAATCAGCCCCAGCATTTT. Protein: CASSGLQGSNQPQHF.

V usage is TRBV5-4 and J usage is TRBJ1-4; D is ambiguous. The V gene's germline CDR1 is SGHNT and CDR2 YYREEE (reference sequence). With 5 bases removed from V and 0 bases from J, the gap between germline ends came to 11 bases. The CDR3 is 15 amino acids. CDR3 in amino acids: CASSSAGATNEKLFF. DNA of the CDR3: TGTGCCAGCAGTTCCGCAGGTGCAACTAATGAAAAACTGTTTTTT. Together with reference TRBV5-4 and TRBJ1-4, the CDR3 gives the full variable domain: ETGVTQSPTHLIKTRGQQVTLRCSSQSGHNTVSWYQQALGQGPQFIFQYYREEENGRGNFPPRFSGLQFPNYSSELNVNALELDDSALYLCASSSAGATNEKLFFGSGTQLSVL.

The rearrangement uses TRBV21-1 and TRBJ1-1; the table assigns TRBD1, which was not confirmed against the DNA. TRBV21-1 is termed a pseudogene. This CDR3 region has 16 residues. The CDR3 coding sequence is TGTGCCAGCAGCAAAGAAGCAGGGGAGATGAACACTGAAGCTTTCTTT. Translated, it gives CASSKEAGEMNTEAFF.

The rearrangement links TRBV25-1 to TRBJ2-7; tentative D call: TRBD2 (5 bases). Germline CDR1 reads MGHDK; CDR2 reads SYGVNS. CDR3 length: 15 residues. V lost 3 bases and J 0 bases, leaving 12 bases between the germline ends. The CDR3 reads CASSDQRGSSYEQYF. The CDR3 DNA reads TGTGCCAGCAGTGACCAACGAGGGAGCTCCTACGAGCAGTACTTC.

The chain employs TRBV7-3 and TRBJ2-3; D remains unclear. V was cut by 3 bases and J by 0 bases, with 10 bases left in between. Germline V CDR1 and CDR2: SGHTA, FQGTGA. The CDR3 sequence is 15 residues long. CDR3 amino acids: CASSFRRASTDTQYF. For the CDR3, the DNA is TGTGCCAGCAGCTTTCGGAGAGCTAGCACAGATACGCAGTATTTT.

This clone was observed a few times. In DNA form, the CDR3 reads TGCGCCAGCAGCTTGGATCCGGGCCGAACAGCGGGTGGGCTGTTTTTT. Translated: CASSLDPGRTAGGLFF. The V gene is TRBV5-1, the J gene TRBJ2-2; tentative D call: TRBD2 (6 bases). Germline CDR1 is SGHRS and CDR2 is YFSETQ. V shed 0 bases and J shed 13 bases, with 22 bases lying between them. The CDR3 is 16 amino acids.

The rearrangement links TRBV3-1 (or the pseudogene TRBV3-2) to TRBJ2-7, with 8 bases aligning to TRBD1. This CDR3 is 14 amino acids long. J gave up 4 bases and V 1 base, and 3 bases lay outside the gene matches. In germline, CDR1 is LGHDT, CDR2 YNNKEL (reference sequence). The CDR3: CASSQGTGSYEQYF. The CDR3 DNA reads as TGTGCCAGCAGCCAAGGGACAGGGAGTTACGAGCAGTACTTC.

The chain combines TRBV19 with TRBJ1-1; TRBD1 is a possible D gene (6 bases). V gave up 0 bases and J gave up 4 bases, with 12 bases separating them. This CDR3 is 15 amino acids long. The germline CDR1 and CDR2 sequences are LNHDA and SQIVND (reference sequence). The CDR3 DNA is TGTGCCAGTAGTATAGACCCCCCGGGGGCCACTGAAGCTTTCTTT. As protein: CASSIDPPGATEAFF.

This chain connects TRBV5-8 to TRBJ2-7, with unresolved D. This CDR3 contains 16 residues. V dropped 0 bases and J dropped 1 base, with 14 bases sitting between them. Germline CDR1 reads SGHTS; CDR2 reads YDEGEE. CDR3 loop: CASSLAYQEGSYEQYF. The CDR3 DNA is TGTGCCAGCAGCTTGGCCTATCAGGAAGGGTCCTACGAGCAGTACTTC.

V is TRBV6-1 and J is TRBJ2-1, with TRBD2 matching over 7 bases. The V and J ends lost 2 bases and 1 base, in that order; junction bases with no gene match: 5. The germline gives CDR1 MNHNS, CDR2 SASEGT. The CDR3 length is 16 residues. This CDR3 reads CASSEFVAGSYNEQFF. The CDR3 region has the DNA TGTGCCAGCAGTGAATTTGTAGCGGGTTCCTACAATGAGCAGTTCTTC.